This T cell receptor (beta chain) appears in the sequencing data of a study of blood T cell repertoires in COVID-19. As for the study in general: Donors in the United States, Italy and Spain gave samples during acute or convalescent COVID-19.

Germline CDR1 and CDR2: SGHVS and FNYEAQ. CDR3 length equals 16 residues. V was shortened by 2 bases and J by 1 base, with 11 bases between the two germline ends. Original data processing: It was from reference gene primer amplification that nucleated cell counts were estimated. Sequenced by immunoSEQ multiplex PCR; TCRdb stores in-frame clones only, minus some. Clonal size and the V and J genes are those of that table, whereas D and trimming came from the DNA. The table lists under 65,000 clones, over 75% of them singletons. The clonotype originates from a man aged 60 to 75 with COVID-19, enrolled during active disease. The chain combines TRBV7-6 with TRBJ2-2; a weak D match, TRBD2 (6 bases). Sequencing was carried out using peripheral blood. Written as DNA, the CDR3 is TGTGCCAGCAGCTTATTCCTAGCGCAGAACACCGGGGAGCTGTTTTTT. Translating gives CASSLFLAQNTGELFF.